This T cell receptor (beta chain) was profiled in a study of T cells in localized non-small cell lung cancer. In its sample, this clone was seen a few times. Its antigen remains unidentified. V lost 7 bases and J 5 bases, leaving 14 bases between the germline ends. The CDR3 totals 14 residues. CDR1 and CDR2 from the germline V gene are MNHGY and SAAAGT. Data came from immunoSEQ multiplex PCR; TCRdb stores just in-frame clones and leaves some out. In the table there are approximately 1,600 clones, about 22% of which are singletons. Overall study results and limits: Blood T cell density predicted longer survival; adjacent-lung clonality, shorter. Heterogeneity stays possible, as sequencing covered only one tumor region. Uninvolved adjacent lung showed peak T cell clonality, exceeding tumor. Paired adjacent lung recovered a median roughly 56 of the top 100 tumor clones.

The receptor was derived from a man between 40 and 70 years old with stage III squamous cell lung carcinoma. The source material was lung tumor tissue, sampled before any cancer treatment. J is TRBJ1-4 and V is TRBV6-8; D gene unclear. CDR3 sequence: CASNPGSSNEKLFF. CDR3 coding DNA: TGTGCCAGCAACCCGGGATCCTCCAATGAAAAACTGTTTTTT.